This T cell receptor beta chain was recovered during a study of cytomegalovirus exposure and HLA in healthy donors. Amplification used 60 Vbeta primers and 13 Jbeta primers. Sequencing used immunoSEQ multiplex PCR; TCRdb keeps in-frame clones, though not all of them. The repertoire holds 99,000 or so clones, with less than 80% as singletons. The CDR3 loop spans 14 amino acids. V dropped 1 base and J dropped 1; count of bases not matched to a gene: 1. The V gene's germline CDR1 is MNHEY and CDR2 SVGAGI. The rearrangement uses TRBV6-5 and TRBJ2-7; 7 positions agree with TRBD1. The source material was PBMCs. The source of this sequence is a man aged 30-40 years in good health and CMV-seronegative. The CDR3 DNA sequence: TGTGCCAGCAGTTACTTGGGACAGTCCTACGAGCAGTACTTC. Translation: CASSYLGQSYEQYF.